A selection of T cell receptor beta chains follows, all from one sample in a study of blood T cell repertoires in COVID-19. Repertoires were generated with immunoSEQ multiplex PCR, while TCRdb's copy carries only in-frame clones and drops some. The sample has around 230,000 clones; less than 90% are singletons. What was sequenced was peripheral blood. The receptor set was obtained from a man aged 40-50 years with acute or convalescent COVID-19. The conserved cysteine and the conserved F or W are not part of the CDR3 here. The D gene is left open where the match is weak.

J | V | D | CDR3
TRBJ2-7 | TRBV2 | TRBD1 | ASITDPGGLDYEQY
TRBJ1-2 | TRBV7-2 | TRBD1 | ASSTTGVGQYGYT
TRBJ2-7 | TRBV4-2 | TRBD2 | ASSQGREYEQY
TRBJ2-7 | TRBV2 | - | ASGGPHYEQY
TRBJ1-2 | TRBV7-9 | - | ASSLEQGRGYT
TRBJ2-7 | TRBV19 | TRBD1 | ASTIGGGEQY
TRBJ2-3 | TRBV4-3 | - | ASSQGSGALGLDTQY
TRBJ2-1 | TRBV10-3 | TRBD2 | AIKRLAGGDNEQF
TRBJ1-1 | TRBV28 | TRBD1 | ASISTQGQGGTEAF
TRBJ1-2 | TRBV19 | - | ASSNRVDGYT
TRBJ2-7 | TRBV9 | - | ASSQGGEQY
TRBJ2-1 | TRBV3-1/TRBV3-2 | TRBD2 | ASSQSVGLAGDRQF
TRBJ2-2 | TRBV19 | - | ASSIASGTGELF
TRBJ1-3 | TRBV15 | - | ATSRSREYTIY
TRBJ2-1 | TRBV5-6 | TRBD2 | ASSPGGFEQF
TRBJ2-5 | TRBV6-5 | TRBD2 | ASRGRAGVPGTQY
TRBJ1-2 | TRBV19 | TRBD1 | ASSRTGPDYGYT
TRBJ2-1 | TRBV5-1 | - | ASSLGNANYNEQF
TRBJ2-2 | TRBV3-1/TRBV3-2 | TRBD2 | ASSQSVAGWTTGELF
TRBJ2-1 | TRBV27 | - | ASSYRDPGEQF
TRBJ1-1 | TRBV2 | - | ASSEQNTEAF
TRBJ2-3 | TRBV7-9 | - | ASRPVTGNTQY
TRBJ2-2 | TRBV10-3 | - | ASHRDKNTGELF
TRBJ1-5 | TRBV7-9 | - | ASSYGPEGNQPQH
TRBJ1-3 | TRBV9 | - | ASSVEARGPGNTIY
TRBJ2-5 | TRBV6-5 | - | ASSYIAGKETQY
TRBJ1-6 | TRBV5-1 | TRBD1 | ASSSGTGSGSPLH
TRBJ1-4 | TRBV19 | TRBD1 | ASRIGTGGVELF
TRBJ1-2 | TRBV7-2 | TRBD1 | AGGDRGLYGYT
TRBJ2-1 | TRBV15 | - | ATSRGLGVDNEQF
TRBJ1-6 | TRBV7-9 | TRBD1 | ASSPPTGANSPLH
TRBJ2-1 | TRBV2 | - | ASTSGNYNEQF
TRBJ2-2 | TRBV19 | TRBD2 | ASSLGTSGGAVGELF
TRBJ2-1 | TRBV4-3 | - | ASSQVGWGGRLNEQF
TRBJ1-6 | TRBV19 | - | ASSIVNQASSYNSPLH
TRBJ1-5 | TRBV28 | - | ASSPGWQPQH
TRBJ2-2 | TRBV27 | - | ASSLGQYTGELF
TRBJ2-5 | TRBV6-5 | - | ASSYGQQETQY
TRBJ2-3 | TRBV9 | TRBD2 | ASSVTSGHTDTQY
TRBJ2-7 | TRBV7-2 | - | ASSLHGGLYEQY
TRBJ2-7 | TRBV6-6 | - | ASNLGSTYEQY
TRBJ1-6 | TRBV27 | - | ASSLGPGFGAPLH
TRBJ2-2 | TRBV18 | TRBD2 | ASSRLEAGGRTGELF
TRBJ2-7 | TRBV15 | - | ATSREVSGLGEQY
TRBJ1-2 | TRBV9 | - | ASSAQRANYGYT
TRBJ2-1 | TRBV15 | - | ATDNSYNEQF